The 16 T cell receptor beta chains below come from one sample, sequenced in a study of cytomegalovirus exposure and HLA in healthy donors. 13 Jbeta primers and 60 Vbeta primers were used for the PCR. Sequencing used immunoSEQ multiplex PCR; TCRdb keeps in-frame clones, though not all of them. The repertoire holds some 98,000 clones, around 67% seen once, with 2% to 2.5% in the top ten. The sample consisted of PBMCs. These receptors all stem from a man aged 50-59 years in good health and CMV-seronegative.

The CDR3: CASSIELAAYNEQFF. CDR3 DNA sequence: TGTGCCAGTAGTATCGAGCTAGCGGCCTACAATGAGCAGTTCTTC. V usage is TRBV19 and J usage is TRBJ2-1, with 7 bases matching TRBD2. This CDR3 is 15 amino acids long. The germline V gene has CDR1 LNHDA and CDR2 SQIVND (reference sequence). V trimming: 3 bases; J trimming: 2 bases; junction bases outside the gene matches: 4.

The chain has TRBV6-1 and TRBJ2-7; possible D gene TRBD1, 6 bases. Germline CDR1 MNHNS, CDR2 SASEGT. CDR3 length equals 14 residues. V lost 5 bases and J lost 6, with 17 bases in between. CDR3 amino acids: CASSTRDTGSEQYF. The CDR3 DNA follows: TGTGCCAGCAGTACCCGGGACACGGGGAGCGAGCAGTACTTC.

The chain joins TRBV16 to TRBJ1-5; no clear D gene. The CDR3 extends over 12 amino acids. V lost 3 bases, J lost 7 bases, and 7 bases lay in between. CDR1 is KGHSY, CDR2 FQNENV, per germline. The CDR3 region is CASSQPIQPQHF. The CDR3 region has the DNA TGTGCCAGCAGCCAGCCTATACAGCCCCAGCATTTT.

The chain recombines TRBV6-5 with TRBJ1-2; possible D gene TRBD1, 5 bases. This CDR3 is built from 14 residues. Between the trimmed V and J ends, which lost 6 bases and 5 bases, there was a span of 16 bases. The germline gives CDR1 MNHEY, CDR2 SVGAGI. CDR3 nucleotide sequence: TGTGCCAGCAGAGCCGGGGGGAGGGAGTATGGCTACACCTTC. Protein sequence: CASRAGGREYGYTF.

The gene calls are TRBV5-8 and TRBJ1-3; D remains unclear. Germline CDR1 SGHTS, CDR2 YDEGEE. The CDR3 length is 15 residues. V was clipped by 5 bases and J by 0 bases, with 12 bases between them. DNA for the CDR3: TGTGCCAGCAGTTTTTCAGCGTCCTCTGGAAACACCATATATTTT. This gives the protein CASSFSASSGNTIYF.

The chain carries TRBV19 and TRBJ1-5; TRBD1 is a possible D gene (5 bases). The CDR3 contains 15 residues. Germline V gene sequence: CDR1 LNHDA, CDR2 SQIVND (reference sequence). Between the trimmed V and J ends, which lost 3 bases and 7 bases, there was a span of 16 bases. CDR3 DNA: TGTGCCAGTAGTATGGGCAGGGCGGGGGGGCAGCCCCAGCATTTT. Protein product: CASSMGRAGGQPQHF. The full variable domain, rest sourced from reference TRBV19 and TRBJ1-5, is DGGITQSPKYLFRKEGQNVTLSCEQNLNHDAMYWYRQDPGQGLRLIYYSQIVNDFQKGDIAEGYSVSREKKESFPLTVTSAQKNPTAFYLCASSMGRAGGQPQHFGDGTRLSIL.

This chain joins TRBV28 and TRBJ2-6, with TRBD1 matching 10 bases. This CDR3 region has 20 residues. The trim removed 4 bases at V and 2 bases at J, leaving 14 bases unmatched. CDR1 MDHEN and CDR2 SYDVKM come from the germline V gene. In DNA form, the CDR3 reads TGTGCCAGCAGTTCGGAGACAGGGGGCTTTGATAGGACTGGGGCCAACGTCCTGACTTTC. It yields the protein CASSSETGGFDRTGANVLTF.

The chain joins TRBV7-6 to TRBJ2-5; the D gene is possibly TRBD2 (7 bases). The germline V and J ends were trimmed by 1 base and 5 bases, with 11 bases remaining between them. Looked up from germline, CDR1 is SGHVS and CDR2 is FNYEAQ. This CDR3 has 14 amino acids. The CDR3 DNA is TGTGCCAGCAGCTTAGTGGGGGGGCAGGAGACCCAGTACTTC. It specifies CASSLVGGQETQYF.

The chain is built from TRBV5-4 and TRBJ2-2, with D tentatively TRBD1 (6 bases). Per the germline V gene, CDR1 is SGHNT and CDR2 is YYREEE (reference sequence). CDR3 length: 16 amino acids. Trimming removed 4 bases at V and 1 base at J, with 14 bases between. This CDR3 reads CASSPPGQRNTGELFF. The CDR3 DNA is TGTGCCAGCAGCCCCCCGGGACAAAGGAACACCGGGGAGCTGTTTTTT.

The chain couples TRBV4-1 to TRBJ1-3, with D possibly TRBD1 on 5 matching bases. V was pared by 0 bases and J by 3 bases, with 9 bases between. Germline assignment: CDR1 MGHRA and CDR2 YSYEKL. There are 15 residues in the CDR3. The chain's CDR3 is CASSQEDILGNTIYF. CDR3 coding DNA: TGCGCCAGCAGCCAAGAGGACATCCTTGGAAACACCATATATTTT.

Notes on this clone: A junction end diverges from the germline sequence, so it may reflect a read error. The chain joins TRBV7-9 to TRBJ2-5, with 9 positions matching TRBD2. The germline V gene has CDR1 SEHNR and CDR2 FQNEAQ (reference sequence). This CDR3 contains 17 residues. CDR3 loop: CSSSLSSGGRAQETQYF. CDR3 sequence (DNA): TGTTCCAGCAGCTTATCCTCGGGCGGGAGGGCCCAGGAGACCCAGTACTTC.

This clone was counted a single time. V is TRBV27 and J is TRBJ1-5; weak D call: TRBD1 (5 bases). Deletions cut 3 bases from V and 0 bases from J, with 15 bases between. The length of the CDR3 is 17 residues. Germline V lookup: CDR1 MNHEY, CDR2 SMNVEV (reference sequence). This CDR3 reads CASSLEGPGGSNQPQHF. Here the CDR3 DNA reads TGTGCCAGCAGTTTGGAGGGGCCCGGAGGTAGCAATCAGCCCCAGCATTTT.

The chain joins TRBV19 to TRBJ2-2, with TRBD1 identical over 8 bases. After removal of 5 bases from V and 4 bases from J, the junction contained 3 bases not matched to a gene. Germline CDR1 LNHDA, CDR2 SQIVND (reference sequence). This CDR3 has 14 amino acids. CDR3 sequence: CASSVDRGTGELFF. CDR3 sequence (DNA): TGTGCCAGTAGTGTCGACAGGGGCACCGGGGAGCTGTTTTTT.

This clone has a handful of counts. The chain joins TRBV6-1 to TRBJ1-2; no clear D. The CDR3 has 13 amino acids. Trimming took off 5 bases at V and 2 bases at J, with 9 bases between the two ends. Germline CDR1 and CDR2: MNHNS and SASEGT. The CDR3 here is CASSRELNYGYTF. The CDR3 DNA is TGTGCCAGCAGTCGGGAGCTGAACTATGGCTACACCTTC.

V and J are TRBV5-6 and TRBJ2-5; D not certain. This CDR3 region has 17 residues. The ends were cut back, 4 bases at V and 4 bases at J, with 23 bases in the middle. Germline-derived CDR1 and CDR2 are SGHDT and YYEEEE. The CDR3 region has the DNA TGTGCCAGCAGCCATCTAGTAGAGGTGGGTCAACGAGAGACCCAGTACTTC. Its translation: CASSHLVEVGQRETQYF.

The chain recombines TRBV7-9 with TRBJ2-1; no definite D call. The germline V gene encodes CDR1 SEHNR and CDR2 FQNEAQ (reference sequence). Trimming took off 2 bases at V and 2 bases at J, with 7 bases between the two ends. The CDR3 extends over 14 amino acids. The CDR3 DNA reads TGTGCCAGCAGCTTACCACAAACCTACAATGAGCAGTTCTTC. It yields the protein CASSLPQTYNEQFF.